A single sample gave rise to the 4 T cell receptor beta chains below, sequenced in a study of CD8+ T cells in alopecia areata (dated by TCRdb to between 2018 and 2020). Library creation used the immunoSEQ multiplex PCR assay. RNA was extracted from all samples and reverse transcribed into cDNA, which served as template for TCR sequencing. What TCRdb holds here is the immuneACCESS table cut down to in-frame rearrangements. Part of the clones is not present; checked against another copy, under half of the missing clones reflect an unresolved V gene, and the others are unexplained. In all, the sample holds approximately 150,000 clones, and around two thirds of those were seen once. In total, the top ten clones hold less than 40% of the sample. The sample comprised CD8+ T cells sorted from blood. These receptors originate from a human donor in good health.

This clone has a handful of counts. The chain combines TRBV27 with TRBJ2-2; D is ambiguous. CDR3 size: 10 residues. Germline V CDR1 and CDR2: MNHEY, SMNVEV (reference sequence). Trimming cost V 4 bases and J 6 bases, with 0 bases left between them. The CDR3 is CASSSGELFF. Here the CDR3 DNA reads TGTGCCAGCAGTTCCGGGGAGCTGTTTTTT.

V gene TRBV29-1 combines with J gene TRBJ1-1; D unresolved. CDR3 size: 13 residues. V lost 7 bases and J lost 1, with 13 bases in between. CDR1 SQVTM and CDR2 ANQGSEA come from the germline V gene. This chain's CDR3 is CSGMTGANTEAFF. For the CDR3, the DNA is TGCAGCGGTATGACTGGAGCGAACACTGAAGCTTTCTTT. Combining the CDR3 with reference TRBV29-1 and TRBJ1-1 gives the whole variable domain SAVISQKPSRDICQRGTSLTIQCQVDSQVTMMFWYRQQPGQSLTLIATANQGSEATYESGFVIDKFPISRPNLTFSTLTVSNMSPEDSSIYLCSGMTGANTEAFFGQGTRLTVV.

The chain carries TRBV15 and TRBJ2-3; 8 bases line up with TRBD1. J was trimmed by 5 bases and V by 0 bases; bases with no gene match: 7. This CDR3 is 16 amino acids long. Germline assignment: CDR1 LNHNV and CDR2 YYDKDF (reference sequence). CDR3 loop: CATSRETGASLDTQYF. The CDR3, as DNA: TGTGCCACCAGCAGAGAGACAGGGGCATCCCTAGATACGCAGTATTTT.

The genes are TRBV7-9 and TRBJ2-7; 9 nucleotides line up with TRBD1. J lost 6 bases, V lost 5 bases, and 11 bases had no gene match. This CDR3 region has 15 residues. CDR1 is SEHNR, CDR2 FQNEAQ, per germline (reference sequence). The CDR3 DNA sequence: TGTGCCAGCAGCCCACCGGACAGGGGTGTTAGCGAGCAGTACTTC. It specifies CASSPPDRGVSEQYF.